This note documents a single TCR beta chain sequence. Its antigen remains unknown. The data derive from a study of cytomegalovirus exposure and HLA in healthy donors. Study results and limitations: Rarity held for most TCR sequences, but there were some public TCRs that occurred in many donors. Investigators reported under 200 TCR beta chains as tied to cytomegalovirus. Subsequent analysis showed first-cohort TCR clusters tending to co-occur in more than 90 validation repertoires.

With V trimmed by 10 bases and J by 5 bases, 6 bases remained unmatched. The CDR3 is 12 amino acids. The germline CDR1 and CDR2 sequences are MNHNS and SASEGT. Clones were read by immunoSEQ multiplex PCR, and TCRdb kept only the in-frame ones, dropping some. Of fewer than 300,000 clones detected, around 87% appear once; the ten largest clones hold approximately 0.9%. The study drew the donors from its approximately 130-subject validation cohort, separate from the 666-subject first cohort. Sample: PBMCs. The chain combines TRBV6-1 with TRBJ1-2; 8 bases line up with TRBD1. This TCR derives from a woman aged 18-29 years in good health and CMV-seronegative. The CDR3 is CATPGQVYGYTF. The CDR3 DNA reads as TGTGCCACCCCGGGACAGGTATATGGCTACACCTTC.